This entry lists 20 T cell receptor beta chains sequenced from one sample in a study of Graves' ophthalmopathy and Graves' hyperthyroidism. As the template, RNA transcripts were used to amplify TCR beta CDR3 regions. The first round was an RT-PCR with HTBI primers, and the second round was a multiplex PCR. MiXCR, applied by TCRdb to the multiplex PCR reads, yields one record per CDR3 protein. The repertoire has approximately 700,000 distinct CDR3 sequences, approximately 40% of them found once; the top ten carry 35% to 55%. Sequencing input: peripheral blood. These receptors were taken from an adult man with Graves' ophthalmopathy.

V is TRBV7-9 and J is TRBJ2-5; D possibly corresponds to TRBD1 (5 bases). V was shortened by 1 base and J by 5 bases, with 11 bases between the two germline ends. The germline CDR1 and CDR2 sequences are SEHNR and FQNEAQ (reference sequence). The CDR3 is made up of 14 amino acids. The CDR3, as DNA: TGTGCCAGCAGCTTAGTGTCAGGGATGGAGACCCAGTACTTC. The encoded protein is CASSLVSGMETQYF.

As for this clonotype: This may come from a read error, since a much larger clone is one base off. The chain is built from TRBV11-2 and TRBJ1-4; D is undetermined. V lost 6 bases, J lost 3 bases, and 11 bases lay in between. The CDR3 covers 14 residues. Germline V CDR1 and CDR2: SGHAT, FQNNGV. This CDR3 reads CASSDTGPNEKLFF. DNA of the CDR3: TGTGCCAGCAGTGACACCGGTCCTAATGAAAAACTGTTTTTT.

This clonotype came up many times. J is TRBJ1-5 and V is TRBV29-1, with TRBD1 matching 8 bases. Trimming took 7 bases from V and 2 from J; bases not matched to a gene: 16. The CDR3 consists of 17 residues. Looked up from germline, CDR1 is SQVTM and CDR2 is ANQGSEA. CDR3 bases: TGCAGCGCCACAAGCGCACAGGGGGGAAGTGGCAATCAGCCCCAGCATTTT. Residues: CSATSAQGGSGNQPQHF.

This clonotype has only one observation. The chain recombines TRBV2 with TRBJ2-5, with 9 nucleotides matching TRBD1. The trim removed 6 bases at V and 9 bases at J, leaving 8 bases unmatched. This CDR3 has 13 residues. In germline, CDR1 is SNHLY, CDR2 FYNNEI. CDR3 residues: CASSMGRDRAQYF. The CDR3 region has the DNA TGTGCCAGCAGCATGGGTAGGGACAGGGCCCAGTACTTC.

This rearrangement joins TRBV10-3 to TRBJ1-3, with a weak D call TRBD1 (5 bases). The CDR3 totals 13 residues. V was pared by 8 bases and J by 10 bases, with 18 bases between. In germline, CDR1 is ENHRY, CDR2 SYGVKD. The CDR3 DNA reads TGTGCCATCGGGGGGTCTTTCAGGAATACCATATATTTT. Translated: CAIGGSFRNTIYF.

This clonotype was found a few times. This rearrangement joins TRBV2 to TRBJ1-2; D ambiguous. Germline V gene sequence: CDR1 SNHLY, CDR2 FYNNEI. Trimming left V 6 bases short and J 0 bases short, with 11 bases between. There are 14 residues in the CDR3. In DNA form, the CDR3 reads TGTGCCAGCAGACTCCCAGACTCTAACTATGGCTACACCTTC. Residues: CASRLPDSNYGYTF.

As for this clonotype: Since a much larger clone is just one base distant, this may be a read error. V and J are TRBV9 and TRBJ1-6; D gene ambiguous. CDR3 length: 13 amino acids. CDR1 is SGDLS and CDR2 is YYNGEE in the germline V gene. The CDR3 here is CTSSEYSNSPLHF. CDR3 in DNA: TGTACCAGCAGCGAGTATTCAAATTCACCCCTCCACTTT.

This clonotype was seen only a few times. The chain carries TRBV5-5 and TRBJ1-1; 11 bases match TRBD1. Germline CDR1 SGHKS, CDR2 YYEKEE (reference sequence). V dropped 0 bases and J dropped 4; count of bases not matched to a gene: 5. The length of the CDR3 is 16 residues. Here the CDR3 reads CASSLAGTGGGTEAFF. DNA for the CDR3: TGTGCCAGCAGCTTGGCCGGGACAGGGGGTGGCACTGAAGCTTTCTTT.

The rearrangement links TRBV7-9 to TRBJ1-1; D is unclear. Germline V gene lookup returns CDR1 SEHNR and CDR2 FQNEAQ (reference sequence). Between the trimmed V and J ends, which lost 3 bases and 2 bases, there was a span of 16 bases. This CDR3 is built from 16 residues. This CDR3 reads CASSLSRGMSNTEAFF. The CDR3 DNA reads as TGTGCCAGCAGCTTGAGTCGGGGAATGAGTAACACTGAAGCTTTCTTT.

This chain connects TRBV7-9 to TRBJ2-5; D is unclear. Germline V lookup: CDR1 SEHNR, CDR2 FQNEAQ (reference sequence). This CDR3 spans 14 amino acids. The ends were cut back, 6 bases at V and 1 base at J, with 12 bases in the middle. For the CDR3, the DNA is TGTGCCAGCAGTCGCGGCCATACCCAAGAGACCCAGTACTTC. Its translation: CASSRGHTQETQYF.

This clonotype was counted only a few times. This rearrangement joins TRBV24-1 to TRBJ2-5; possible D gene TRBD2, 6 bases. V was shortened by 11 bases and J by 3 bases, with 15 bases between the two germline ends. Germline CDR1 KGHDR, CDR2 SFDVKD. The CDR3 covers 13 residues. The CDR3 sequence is CASTYGGKETQYF. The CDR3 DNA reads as TGTGCCAGCACGTACGGGGGAAAAGAGACCCAGTACTTC.

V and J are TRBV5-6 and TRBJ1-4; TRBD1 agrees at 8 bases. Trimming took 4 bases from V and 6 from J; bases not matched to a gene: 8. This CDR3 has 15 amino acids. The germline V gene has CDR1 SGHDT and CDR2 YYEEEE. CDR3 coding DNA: TGTGCCAGCAGCCTCCTGGCAGGGGGCTATGAAAAACTGTTTTTT. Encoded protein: CASSLLAGGYEKLFF.

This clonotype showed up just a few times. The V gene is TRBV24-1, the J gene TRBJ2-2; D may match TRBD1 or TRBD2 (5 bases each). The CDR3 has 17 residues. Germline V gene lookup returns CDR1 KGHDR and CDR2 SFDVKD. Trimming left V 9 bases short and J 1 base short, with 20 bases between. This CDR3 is CATSSHWGRRNTGELFF. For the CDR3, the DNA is TGTGCCACCTCCTCCCACTGGGGACGGAGGAACACCGGGGAGCTGTTTTTT.

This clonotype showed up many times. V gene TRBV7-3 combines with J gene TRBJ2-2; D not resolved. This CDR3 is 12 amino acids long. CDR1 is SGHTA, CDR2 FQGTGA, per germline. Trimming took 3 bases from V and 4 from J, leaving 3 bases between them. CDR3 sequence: CASSFVTGELFF. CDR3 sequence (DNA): TGTGCCAGCAGCTTTGTCACCGGGGAGCTGTTTTTT.

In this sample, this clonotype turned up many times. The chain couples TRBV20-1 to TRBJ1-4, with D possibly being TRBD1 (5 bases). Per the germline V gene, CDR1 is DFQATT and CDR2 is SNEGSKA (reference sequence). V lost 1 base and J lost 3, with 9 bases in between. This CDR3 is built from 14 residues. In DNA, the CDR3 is TGCAGTGCTAGAGTCGGGGGACCTAATGAAAAACTGTTTTTT. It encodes CSARVGGPNEKLFF.

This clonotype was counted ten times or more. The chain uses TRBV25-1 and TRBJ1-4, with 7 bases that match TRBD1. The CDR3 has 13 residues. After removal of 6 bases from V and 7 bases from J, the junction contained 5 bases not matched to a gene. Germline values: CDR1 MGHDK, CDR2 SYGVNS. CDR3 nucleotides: TGTGCCAGCAGAGACAGGGCTACTGAAAAACTGTTTTTT. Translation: CASRDRATEKLFF.

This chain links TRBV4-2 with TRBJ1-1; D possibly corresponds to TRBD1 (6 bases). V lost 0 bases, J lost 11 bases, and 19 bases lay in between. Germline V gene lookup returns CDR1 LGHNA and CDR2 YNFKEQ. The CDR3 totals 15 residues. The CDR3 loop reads CASSQDKGVLMGAFF. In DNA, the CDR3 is TGTGCCAGCAGCCAAGATAAGGGGGTCCTGATGGGGGCTTTCTTT.

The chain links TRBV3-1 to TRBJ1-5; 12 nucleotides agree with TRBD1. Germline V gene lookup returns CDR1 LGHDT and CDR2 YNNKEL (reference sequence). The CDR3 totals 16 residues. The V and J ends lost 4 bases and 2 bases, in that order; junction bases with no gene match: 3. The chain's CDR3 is CASSRGTGGRNQPQHF. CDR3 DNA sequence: TGTGCCAGCAGCCGAGGGACAGGGGGCCGCAATCAGCCCCAGCATTTT.

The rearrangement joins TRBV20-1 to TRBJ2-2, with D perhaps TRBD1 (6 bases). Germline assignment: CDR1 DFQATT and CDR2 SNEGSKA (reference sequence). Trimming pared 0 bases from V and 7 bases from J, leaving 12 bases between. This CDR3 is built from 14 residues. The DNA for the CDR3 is TGCAGTGCTAGAGATGCAATGGGACACGGGGAGCTGTTTTTT. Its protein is CSARDAMGHGELFF.

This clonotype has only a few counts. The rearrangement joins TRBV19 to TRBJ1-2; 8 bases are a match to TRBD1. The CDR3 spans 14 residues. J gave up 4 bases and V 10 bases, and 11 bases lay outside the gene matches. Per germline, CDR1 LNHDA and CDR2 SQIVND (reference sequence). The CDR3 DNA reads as TGTGCCACCAGTCGCCCAGGACAGGGCTATGGCTACACCTTC. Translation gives CATSRPGQGYGYTF.